The clone carrying this T cell receptor (beta chain) was detected many times. The antigen is unknown. This sample was included in a study of neurological immune-mediated disorders. CDR1 SQVTM and CDR2 ANQGSEA come from the germline V gene. With 6 bases clipped from V and 6 bases from J, the junction kept 7 bases outside the gene matches. The CDR3 length is 15 residues. Template-switch 5'RACE cDNA synthesis added a 10-nucleotide unique molecular identifier. TCRdb reprocessed the 5' RACE reads with MiXCR, giving one entry per CDR3 protein. The repertoire includes about 30,000 distinct CDR3 sequences, approximately 5% of them detected once, and approximately 2.1% sits in the top ten. Overall study findings and caveats: None of the CDR3 amino acid sequences of expanded clones recurred across subjects, suggesting private repertoires in all groups.

The cells used in sorted libraries, CD4+ or CD8+ T cells, numbered about a million. The chain uses TRBV29-1 and TRBJ2-5; 16 bases map to TRBD2. The TCR sequence derives from a woman in her forties or fifties in good health. Sequences were obtained from CD4+ T cells from blood. The CDR3, as DNA: TGCAGCGTGCGAGGGACTAGCGGGAGGGCGAAGACCCAGTACTTC. It translates to CSVRGTSGRAKTQYF.